This T cell receptor (beta chain) emerged from a study of CD8+ T cells in alopecia areata. Study information: Female roughly 7-10-week-old C3H/HeJ recipients received skin from roughly 6-13-month-old C3H/HeJ graft donors with spontaneous alopecia. Study outcomes and limitations: In scalp samples, resident alphabeta T cells of normal skin are also sequenced. Scalp lesions, especially in alopecia totalis/universalis, had higher clonality than normal scalp. Relative to mice, TCR sharing across patients was less clear, a difference possibly HLA-related.

cDNA reverse transcribed from extracted RNA served as the sequencing template. Data came from immunoSEQ multiplex PCR; TCRdb stores just in-frame clones and leaves some out. The table lists about 300,000 clones, no singletons, with 1.2% in the top ten. Cutaneous lymph node cells were pooled, and they were sorted using CD4, CD8alpha, NKG2D, NKG2ACE and other markers. The germline V and J ends were trimmed by 3 bases and 1 base, with 11 bases remaining between them. The V gene's germline CDR1 is NSQYPW and CDR2 LRSPGD (reference sequence). This CDR3 is 15 amino acids long. Only a few counts were recorded for this clone. Its specificity is not known. The genes are named according to mouse. The read terminates 4 residues ahead of where the CDR3 ends, so the germline J gene completes it.

J is TRBJ2-5 and V is TRBV1; D is perhaps TRBD1 (5 bases). Sample: CD4+ T cells sorted from a lymph node. The TCR was taken from a C3H/HeJ mouse with alopecia areata. The MHC haplotype of this mouse line is H2-k. The CDR3 region is CTCSAAGSYQDTQYF. The part of the CDR3 DNA that was read is TGCACCTGCAGTGCGGCAGGGAGTTACCAAGAC.